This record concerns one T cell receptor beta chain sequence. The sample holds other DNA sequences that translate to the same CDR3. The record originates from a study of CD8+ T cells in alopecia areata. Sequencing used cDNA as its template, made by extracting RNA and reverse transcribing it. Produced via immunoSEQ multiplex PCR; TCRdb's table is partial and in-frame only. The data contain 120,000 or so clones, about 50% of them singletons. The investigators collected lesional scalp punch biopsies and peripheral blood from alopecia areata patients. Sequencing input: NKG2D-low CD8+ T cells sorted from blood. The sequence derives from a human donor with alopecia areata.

The CDR3 region has the DNA TGCAGCGTTGATCCTGGACAGAACTATGGCTACACCTTC. It encodes CSVDPGQNYGYTF. V and J are TRBV29-1 and TRBJ1-2, with a weak D call TRBD1 (6 bases). This CDR3 has 13 residues. V lost 3 bases to trimming and J lost 2 bases, with 10 bases between them. CDR1 is SQVTM and CDR2 is ANQGSEA in the germline V gene. Looking up the rest from reference TRBV29-1 and TRBJ1-2 gives the full variable domain: SAVISQKPSRDICQRGTSLTIQCQVDSQVTMMFWYRQQPGQSLTLIATANQGSEATYESGFVIDKFPISRPNLTFSTLTVSNMSPEDSSIYLCSVDPGQNYGYTFGSGTRLTVV.